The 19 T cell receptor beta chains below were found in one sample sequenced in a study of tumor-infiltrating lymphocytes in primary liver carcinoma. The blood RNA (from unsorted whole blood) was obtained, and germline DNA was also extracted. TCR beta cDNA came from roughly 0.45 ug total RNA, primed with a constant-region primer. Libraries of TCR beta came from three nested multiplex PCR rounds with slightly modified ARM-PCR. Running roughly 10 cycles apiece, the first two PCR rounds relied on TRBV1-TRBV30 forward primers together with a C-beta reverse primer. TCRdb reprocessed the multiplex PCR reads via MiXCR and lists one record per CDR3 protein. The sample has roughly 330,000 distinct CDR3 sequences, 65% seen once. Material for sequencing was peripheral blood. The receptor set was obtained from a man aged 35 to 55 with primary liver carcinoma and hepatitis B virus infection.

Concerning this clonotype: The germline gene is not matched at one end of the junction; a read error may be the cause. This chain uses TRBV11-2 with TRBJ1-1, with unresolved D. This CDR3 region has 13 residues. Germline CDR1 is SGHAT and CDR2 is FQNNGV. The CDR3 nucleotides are TGTGCCTGCAGCTTAGCATGGGACACTGAAGCTTTCTTT. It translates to CACSLAWDTEAFF.

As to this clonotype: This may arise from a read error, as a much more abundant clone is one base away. CDR3 nucleotides: TGTGCCAGCAGTTACACGATAGGTTACGAGCAGTACTTC. This codes for CASSYTIGYEQYF. The chain couples TRBV6-6 to TRBJ2-7, with D unclear. V lost 2 bases to trimming and J lost 4 bases, with 9 bases between them. The germline V gene has CDR1 MNHNY and CDR2 SVGAGI (reference sequence). The CDR3 covers 13 residues.

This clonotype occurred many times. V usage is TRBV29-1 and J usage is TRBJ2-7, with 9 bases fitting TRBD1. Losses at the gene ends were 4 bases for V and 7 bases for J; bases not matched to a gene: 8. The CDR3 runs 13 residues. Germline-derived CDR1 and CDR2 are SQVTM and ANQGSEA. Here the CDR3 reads CSVGTGAGGEQYF. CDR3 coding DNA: TGCAGCGTTGGGACAGGGGCCGGGGGGGAGCAGTACTTC.

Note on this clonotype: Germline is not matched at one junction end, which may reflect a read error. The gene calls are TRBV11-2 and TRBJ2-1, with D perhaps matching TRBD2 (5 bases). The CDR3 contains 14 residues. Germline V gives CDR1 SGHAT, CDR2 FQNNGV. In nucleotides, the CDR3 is TGTGCCAGCAGCTTAGCGGGATACTACAATGAGCGGTTCTTC. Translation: CASSLAGYYNERFF.

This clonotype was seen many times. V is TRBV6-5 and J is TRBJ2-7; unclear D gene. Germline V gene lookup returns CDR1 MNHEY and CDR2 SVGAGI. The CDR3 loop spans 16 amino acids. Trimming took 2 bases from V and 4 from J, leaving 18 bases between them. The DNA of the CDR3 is TGTGCCAGCAGTTACGCCCGCGACTCGTCGAAATACGAGCAGTACTTC. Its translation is CASSYARDSSKYEQYF.

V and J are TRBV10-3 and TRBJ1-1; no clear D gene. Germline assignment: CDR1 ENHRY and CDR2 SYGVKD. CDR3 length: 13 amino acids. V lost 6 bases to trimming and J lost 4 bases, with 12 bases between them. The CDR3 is CAIRLGSSTEAFF. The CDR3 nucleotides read TGTGCCATCAGGCTGGGATCTAGCACTGAAGCTTTCTTT.

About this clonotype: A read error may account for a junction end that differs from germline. The CDR3 reads CASSSWVRSYNEHFF. The CDR3 coding sequence is TGTGCCAGCAGCTCCTGGGTCAGGAGCTACAATGAGCACTTCTTC. The chain couples TRBV11-2 to TRBJ2-1; D ambiguous. CDR3 length: 15 amino acids. Germline assignment: CDR1 SGHAT and CDR2 FQNNGV.

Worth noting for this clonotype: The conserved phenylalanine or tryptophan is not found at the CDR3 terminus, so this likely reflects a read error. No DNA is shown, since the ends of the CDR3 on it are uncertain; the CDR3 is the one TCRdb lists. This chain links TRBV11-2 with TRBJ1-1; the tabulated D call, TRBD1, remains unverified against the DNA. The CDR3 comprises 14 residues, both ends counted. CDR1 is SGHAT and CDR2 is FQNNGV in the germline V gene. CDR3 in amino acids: CASSSLFRGGEALL.

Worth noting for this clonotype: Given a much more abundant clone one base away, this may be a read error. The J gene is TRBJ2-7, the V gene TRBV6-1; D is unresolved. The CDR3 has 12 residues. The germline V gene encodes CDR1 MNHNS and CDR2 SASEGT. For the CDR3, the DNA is TGTGCCTGCAGTGAACAAGCCTACGAGCAGTACTTC. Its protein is CACSEQAYEQYF.

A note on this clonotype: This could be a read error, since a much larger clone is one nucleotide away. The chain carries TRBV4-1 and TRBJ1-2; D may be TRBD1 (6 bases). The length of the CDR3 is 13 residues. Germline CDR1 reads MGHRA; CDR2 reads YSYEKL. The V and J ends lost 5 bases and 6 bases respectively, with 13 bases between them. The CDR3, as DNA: TGCGCCAGCAGCTCACAGGGTATTAATGGCTACACCTTC. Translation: CASSSQGINGYTF.

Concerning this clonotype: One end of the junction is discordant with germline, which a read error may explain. CDR3 residues: CGAGSGSYEQYF. CDR3 coding DNA: TGCGGCGCGGGTTCGGGCTCCTACGAGCAGTATTTC. The chain carries TRBV29-1 and TRBJ2-7, with D perhaps matching TRBD2 (5 bases). Germline V CDR1 and CDR2: SQVTM, ANQGSEA. The CDR3 runs to 12 residues.

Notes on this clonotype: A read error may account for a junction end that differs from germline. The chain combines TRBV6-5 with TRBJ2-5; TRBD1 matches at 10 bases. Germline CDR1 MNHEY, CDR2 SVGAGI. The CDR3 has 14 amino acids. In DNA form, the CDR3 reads TGTGTCAGCAGTTGGGACAGGGGCCAAGAGACCCAGTACTTT. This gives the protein CVSSWDRGQETQYF.

As DNA, the CDR3 is TGCAGTGATGAACGGATCGCCGGAAACACCATATATTTT. Its translation: CSDERIAGNTIYF. This chain connects TRBV29-1 to TRBJ1-3; no clear D. Germline-derived CDR1 and CDR2 are SQVTM and ANQGSEA. CDR3 length: 13 residues.

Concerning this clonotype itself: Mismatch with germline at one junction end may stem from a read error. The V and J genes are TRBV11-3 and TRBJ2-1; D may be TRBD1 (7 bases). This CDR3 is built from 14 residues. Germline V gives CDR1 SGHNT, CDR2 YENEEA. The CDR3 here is CASSLGRGVNELFF. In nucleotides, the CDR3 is TGTGCCAGCAGCTTAGGCAGGGGGGTCAATGAGCTGTTCTTC.

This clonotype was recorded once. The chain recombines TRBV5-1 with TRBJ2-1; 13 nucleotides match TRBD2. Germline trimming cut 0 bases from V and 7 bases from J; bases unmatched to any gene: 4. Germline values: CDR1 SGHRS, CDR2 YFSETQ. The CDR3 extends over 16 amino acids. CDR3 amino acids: CASSLATSGRVNEQFF. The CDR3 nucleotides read TGCGCCAGCAGCTTGGCAACTAGCGGGAGGGTGAATGAGCAGTTCTTC.

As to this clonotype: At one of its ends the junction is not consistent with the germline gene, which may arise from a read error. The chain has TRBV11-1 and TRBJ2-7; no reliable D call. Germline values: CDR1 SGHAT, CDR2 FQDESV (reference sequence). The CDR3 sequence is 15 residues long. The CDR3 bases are TGTGCCAGCAGTCCTAGGACCGGTACCCTCTACGAGCGGTACTTC. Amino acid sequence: CASSPRTGTLYERYF.

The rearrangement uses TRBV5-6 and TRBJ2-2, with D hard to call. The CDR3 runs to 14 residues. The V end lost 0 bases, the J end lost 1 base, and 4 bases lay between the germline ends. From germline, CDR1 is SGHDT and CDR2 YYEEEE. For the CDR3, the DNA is TGTGCCAGCAGCTTGGCCATGAACACCGGGGAGCTGTTTTTT. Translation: CASSLAMNTGELFF.

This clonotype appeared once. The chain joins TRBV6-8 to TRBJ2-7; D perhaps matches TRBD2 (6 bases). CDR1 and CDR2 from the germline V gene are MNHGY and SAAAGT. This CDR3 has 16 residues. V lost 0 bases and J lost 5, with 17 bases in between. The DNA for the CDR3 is TGTGCCAGCAGTTACTCGCCGGACGGGGGAGCGGACGAGCAGTACTTC. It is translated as CASSYSPDGGADEQYF.

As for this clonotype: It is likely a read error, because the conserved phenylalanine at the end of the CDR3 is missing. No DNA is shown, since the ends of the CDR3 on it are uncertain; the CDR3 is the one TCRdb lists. CDR3 amino acids: CARSPSGETLYL. The chain recombines TRBV11-1 with TRBJ2-5. Counting both end residues, the CDR3 totals 12 amino acids. Germline CDR1 is SGHAT and CDR2 is FQDESV (reference sequence).